One TCR beta chain is described in this entry. Its cognate antigen is unknown. This specimen belongs to a study of vaccination effects on CD4 cells after COVID-19. The CDR3 contains 13 residues. The V end lost 10 bases, the J end lost 2 bases, and 14 bases lay between the germline ends. Investigators separated out CD4+ T cells once approximately 10 days of culture had passed. Convalescent patients had PCR-confirmed SARS-CoV-2 infection between March and December 2020. Of the BNT162b2 and mRNA-1273 vaccines, participants received two doses of one or the other. Using immunoSEQ multiplex PCR, the repertoire was profiled, and TCRdb retains in-frame clones only, with some absent. The sample yields roughly 30,000 clones, around 80% seen once.

The TCR comes from a human donor who had a prior SARS-CoV-2 infection. The rearrangement links TRBV12-3 or TRBV12-4 to TRBJ1-2; unclear D gene. Sample: CD4+ T cells from PBMCs cultured without peptide, taken after COVID-19 vaccination. CDR3 nucleotides: TGTGCCACGAAGTCCCGGGTCAACTATGGCTACACCTTC. It translates to CATKSRVNYGYTF.